This T cell receptor (beta chain) emerged from a study of T cell responses to AZD1222 COVID-19 vaccine (dated by TCRdb to the early 2020s). In terms of the full investigation: TCR sequencing was performed for roughly 250 trial participants, of whom about 200 were given two doses of AZD1222 and approximately 25 were given two doses of MenACWY control vaccine. Trial participants were enrolled by age into 18-55, 56-69 and 70-plus year subgroups, with around 150, 28 and 57 TCR-sequenced participants respectively.

What the study reported, not specific to this receptor: In the small 56-69-year group, the increase in depth fell short of significance, most likely because of low power. The vaccine-associated CD4 TCRs covered the entire spike protein, and the dominant responses fell in regions 160-218 and 743-854. After two AZD1222 doses, both the breadth and the depth of spike-specific TCRs were significantly higher than at day 0 and than in MenACWY recipients. Epitopes outside the regions mutated in the B.1.351 and B.1.1.7 variants were reportedly recognized by nearly half of the unique spike-specific TCRs. Participants were mostly white British, with more females than males. The authors suggested clonal diversity may have been underestimated. Because no day 14 peak-response samples were available, repertoires were characterized only after the peak T cell response. Conclusions about previously exposed vaccinees are limited because only five to seven AZD1222 recipients were SARS-CoV-2 seropositive at baseline.

A single count supports this clone. Its antigen remains unidentified. No clone much larger than this one lies a single base away; base qualities are absent. The CDR3 regions of human TCRbeta chains were analyzed by immunosequencing. The authors processed their data as follows. TCRs in the repertoires were compared against a reference library of SARS-CoV-2-specific TCRs that had been generated with the MIRA antigen-specificity platform. Breadth meant the fraction of unique TCRs that were SARS-CoV-2-associated, whereas depth meant the fraction of total T cells that were SARS-CoV-2-associated. Each spike-specific TCR was assigned to its reactive spike region and to a CD4 or CD8 class using the MIRA data. Log10-transformed breadth and depth values were compared by one-way ANOVA with Sidak's multiple comparisons tests. TCRdb took over this immuneACCESS table, retaining in-frame rearrangements with V and J assigned. Such tables are incomplete; in checked studies, under half of the missing clones stem from an unresolved V gene, and the remainder is unexplained. The V and J calls and the clone size are those of that table, but D and trimming were determined from the DNA. In this sample the table shows under 150,000 clones, roughly 93% of which occur a single time. Clones ranked in the top ten supply around 10% of the sample.

Its CDR3 holds 14 amino acids, cysteine through phenylalanine. Only the CDR3 DNA is retained, 42 bases long and in frame from the first base. For CDR1 and CDR2, the germline V gene lists SGHRS and YFSETQ. The V end loses 4 bases and the J end loses 1 base, and a stretch of 11 bases separates them. The meaning of the sample's time point label: about 28 days (+/-7) after the second vaccine dose. AZD1222 recipients with second doses at about 4 weeks or about 12 weeks were pooled, because spike-specific TCR depth and breadth did not differ between schedules. The vaccinee samples were drawn from two UK trials, COV001 and COV002, one of which was a single-blind randomized controlled phase 2/3 trial testing AZD1222 (ChAdOx1 nCoV-19) in healthy adults. For TCRbeta chain sequencing, PBMC samples from trial participants were taken at day 0 and at day 28 after the second dose.

The sequenced sample was peripheral blood, obtained 28 days after the second AZD1222 dose. This receptor was obtained from an adult who received the AZD1222 COVID-19 vaccine. The V and J segments used are TRBV5-1 and TRBJ2-5; a tentative D call is TRBD1 (6 bases match). The DNA is TGCGCCAGCAGCCCCGGACAGTCCCAAGAGACCCAGTACTTC. Translated, this is CASSPGQSQETQYF. The full variable domain, with segments outside the CDR3 supplied by the reference TRBV5-1 and TRBJ2-5 proteins, appears as KAGVTQTPRYLIKTRGQQVTLSCSPISGHRSVSWYQQTPGQGLQFLFEYFSETQRNKGNFPGRFSGRQFSNSRSEMNVSTLELGDSALYLCASSPGQSQETQYFGPGTRLLVL.